The 22 T cell receptor beta chains reported below all come from one sample, sequenced in a study of blood T cell repertoires in COVID-19. Here immunoSEQ multiplex PCR was the method, and the copy in TCRdb shows in-frame clones only, minus some. Among 100,000 to 150,000 clones listed, about 87% were seen once. The sample comprised peripheral blood. These receptors were taken from a woman aged 55 to 70 with acute or convalescent COVID-19.

J is TRBJ2-1 and V is TRBV27, with 9 bases that match TRBD2. V was clipped by 3 bases and J by 4 bases; unmatched bases: 4. The CDR3 is 15 amino acids. Germline V gene sequence: CDR1 MNHEY, CDR2 SMNVEV (reference sequence). CDR3 DNA: TGTGCCAGCAGTTTTGGCCTAGCGGGGTACAATGAGCAGTTCTTC. It translates to CASSFGLAGYNEQFF.

Here the CDR3 reads CASRLGNTIYF. The CDR3 nucleotides are TGTGCCAGCAGACTGGGAAACACCATATATTTT. The gene calls are TRBV25-1 and TRBJ1-3, with D unclear. In germline, CDR1 is MGHDK, CDR2 SYGVNS. Trimming removed 6 bases at V and 4 bases at J, with 4 bases between. This CDR3 region has 11 residues.

The chain links TRBV7-3 to TRBJ1-6; 10 bases fit TRBD1. The germline V gene encodes CDR1 SGHTA and CDR2 FQGTGA. Trimming removed 4 bases from V and 7 bases from J; junction bases left unmatched: 1. The CDR3 loop spans 14 amino acids. The CDR3 nucleotides read TGTGCCAGCAGCTCGGGACAGGGGAATTCACCCCTCCACTTT. Its protein is CASSSGQGNSPLHF.

The J gene is TRBJ1-2, the V gene TRBV7-9; D is unclear. The CDR3 is made up of 15 amino acids. V shed 0 bases and J shed 5 bases, with 13 bases lying between them. CDR1 and CDR2 from the germline V gene are SEHNR and FQNEAQ (reference sequence). The CDR3 DNA follows: TGTGCCAGCAGCTTAGCGGTCGCGGGCACGTATGGCTACACCTTC. It specifies CASSLAVAGTYGYTF.

J is TRBJ2-5 and V is TRBV6-5; 9 nucleotides line up with TRBD2. Germline assignment: CDR1 MNHEY and CDR2 SVGAGI. The junction had 8 bases not matched to a gene; V was cut back by 5 bases and J by 4 bases. CDR3 size: 15 residues. This CDR3 reads CASSLLSGSRETQYF. In nucleotides, the CDR3 is TGTGCCAGCAGTCTACTTAGCGGGAGTCGAGAGACCCAGTACTTC.

The chain combines TRBV5-1 with TRBJ1-3; TRBD1 agrees at 10 bases. V was clipped by 0 bases and J by 2 bases; unmatched bases: 2. The CDR3 has 16 residues. In germline, CDR1 is SGHRS, CDR2 YFSETQ. CDR3 sequence reads: CASSLAGTGAGNTIYF. In DNA, the CDR3 is TGCGCCAGCAGCTTGGCCGGGACAGGGGCTGGAAACACCATATATTTT.

The rearrangement joins TRBV24-1 to TRBJ2-2, with a possible D match to TRBD1 (6 bases). Trimming left V 1 base short and J 15 bases short, with 23 bases between. The CDR3 loop spans 16 amino acids. Germline lookup yields CDR1 KGHDR and CDR2 SFDVKD. This chain's CDR3 is CATSDFDRDIPFEVFF. The CDR3 DNA follows: TGTGCCACCAGTGATTTCGACCGGGACATCCCATTCGAGGTGTTTTTT.

This clone was seen a single time. The rearrangement uses TRBV12-3 or TRBV12-4 and TRBJ1-3, with a possible D match to TRBD1 (6 bases). The CDR3 is made up of 12 amino acids. V shed 6 bases and J shed 8 bases, with 11 bases lying between them. Here the CDR3 DNA reads TGTGCCAGCAGCTCACAGGGAGACACCATATATTTT. Translation: CASSSQGDTIYF.

In DNA form, the CDR3 reads TGCGCCAGCAGCCAAGTCAAGAAGGGGTGGGGCTATGGCTACACCTTC. Protein: CASSQVKKGWGYGYTF. The chain combines TRBV4-1 with TRBJ1-2, with D maybe TRBD1 (5 bases). Germline loops: CDR1 MGHRA, CDR2 YSYEKL. The CDR3 runs 16 residues. Trimming stripped 1 base from V and 4 bases from J, with 16 bases between.

The chain carries TRBV6-5 and TRBJ1-2; TRBD1 is a possible D gene (5 bases). Germline V gene data show CDR1 as MNHEY and CDR2 as SVGAGI. The V and J ends lost 3 bases and 5 bases respectively, with 7 bases between them. This CDR3 has 12 amino acids. As DNA, the CDR3 is TGTGCCAGCAGTTATCAGGGATATGGCTACACCTTC. Translation gives CASSYQGYGYTF.

DNA of the CDR3: TGTGCCAGCAGTGCCTTTGGCGGGAGGGCCTACGAGCAGTACTTC. Its translation is CASSAFGGRAYEQYF. The chain is built from TRBV25-1 and TRBJ2-7, with 9 bases fitting TRBD2. V trimming: 4 bases; J trimming: 2 bases; junction bases outside the gene matches: 6. CDR1 MGHDK and CDR2 SYGVNS come from the germline V gene. The CDR3 loop spans 15 amino acids.

The chain is built from TRBV6-5 and TRBJ1-3; 7 bases are shared with TRBD1. V lost 4 bases and J lost 2; bases outside the gene matches: 5. The CDR3 contains 15 residues. Germline lookup yields CDR1 MNHEY and CDR2 SVGAGI. The CDR3 here is CASSSTGVPGNTIYF. DNA for the CDR3: TGTGCCAGCAGTTCTACAGGGGTCCCTGGAAACACCATATATTTT.

V is TRBV11-3 and J is TRBJ1-1; no definite D call. This CDR3 has 15 amino acids. Between the trimmed V and J ends, which lost 5 bases and 0 bases, there was a span of 13 bases. In germline, CDR1 is SGHNT, CDR2 YENEEA. The CDR3 protein is CASSPDGVMNTEAFF. The CDR3 DNA sequence: TGTGCCAGCAGCCCGGACGGGGTAATGAACACTGAAGCTTTCTTT. The full variable domain, its missing parts supplied by reference TRBV11-3 and TRBJ1-1, is EAGVVQSPRYKIIEKKQPVAFWCNPISGHNTLYWYLQNLGQGPELLIRYENEEAVDDSQLPKDRFSAERLKGVDSTLKIQPAELGDSAVYLCASSPDGVMNTEAFFGQGTRLTVV.

J is TRBJ1-5 and V is TRBV19; a weak D match, TRBD1 (6 bases). CDR3 length: 17 amino acids. Per the germline V gene, CDR1 is LNHDA and CDR2 is SQIVND (reference sequence). Trimming took off 5 bases at V and 0 bases at J, with 17 bases between the two ends. In DNA, the CDR3 is TGTGCCAGTAGTCTAAAGGGGGATCCTAATAGCAATCAGCCCCAGCATTTT. Translated, it gives CASSLKGDPNSNQPQHF.

CDR3 DNA sequence: TGTGCCAGTAGTTTCCGTCTCGGAGCGGGAGATGAGCAGTTCTTC. Translating it yields CASSFRLGAGDEQFF. V and J are TRBV19 and TRBJ2-1, with TRBD2 identical over 8 bases. Trimming cost V 5 bases and J 8 bases; bases outside gene matches: 11. The CDR3 contains 15 residues. In germline, CDR1 is LNHDA, CDR2 SQIVND (reference sequence).

CDR3 nucleotides: TGTGCCAGCAGCCCCCGGAGGAACACTGAAGCTTTCTTT. As protein: CASSPRRNTEAFF. J is TRBJ1-1 and V is TRBV3-1 (or the pseudogene TRBV3-2); D gene ambiguous. Trimming shortened V by 4 bases and J by 1 base, and 7 bases separated the two germline ends. Germline V CDR1 and CDR2: LGHDT, YNNKEL (reference sequence). The CDR3 loop spans 13 amino acids.

The chain is built from TRBV28 and TRBJ2-7, with 7 nucleotides matching TRBD2. CDR3 length equals 13 residues. Germline V gene lookup returns CDR1 MDHEN and CDR2 SYDVKM. Unmatched junction bases numbered 13, after V lost 5 bases and J lost 12 bases. CDR3 nucleotides: TGTGCCAGCAGTCCAAAGACTAGCTCTATCCCGTACTTC. Translated: CASSPKTSSIPYF.

The chain's CDR3 is CASSGPGGIEAFF. CDR3 bases: TGTGCCAGCAGTGGACCAGGGGGGATCGAAGCTTTCTTT. The chain combines TRBV28 with TRBJ1-1, with TRBD1 identical over 7 bases. CDR1 is MDHEN, CDR2 SYDVKM, per germline. J gave up 8 bases and V 5 bases, and 8 bases lay outside the gene matches. The CDR3 has 13 residues.

The count of this clone is one. J is TRBJ2-5 and V is TRBV18, with 14 bases that match TRBD2. CDR1 and CDR2 (germline): KGHSH, LQKENI. J lost 1 base, V lost 2 bases, and 6 bases had no gene match. CDR3 length: 18 amino acids. CDR3 DNA: TGTGCCAGCTCACCAAACTTAGGACTAGCGGGAGGCCAAGAGACCCAGTACTTC. Its protein product is CASSPNLGLAGGQETQYF.

In this sample, this clone turned up a few times. The chain links TRBV3-1 (or the pseudogene TRBV3-2) to TRBJ1-1; maybe TRBD1 (6 bases). V lost 4 bases and J 4 bases, leaving 16 bases between the germline ends. From germline, CDR1 is LGHDT and CDR2 YNNKEL (reference sequence). The CDR3 is made up of 15 amino acids. CDR3 in DNA: TGTGCCAGCAGCCCCACCCAGGGGAGTGGCACTGAAGCTTTCTTT. This codes for CASSPTQGSGTEAFF.

The chain recombines TRBV14 with TRBJ1-3; TRBD1 agrees at 8 bases. CDR1 is SGHDN, CDR2 FVKESK, per germline. The J segment lost 0 bases and the V segment lost 6 bases, leaving 7 bases of the junction unmatched. The CDR3 is 16 residues long. The CDR3 DNA reads as TGTGCCAGCAGTGCCGGGACAGGCCGCTCTGGAAACACCATATATTTT. Protein product: CASSAGTGRSGNTIYF.

The chain carries TRBV19 and TRBJ2-4; a possible D gene is TRBD1 (5 bases). CDR3 size: 16 residues. V shed 3 bases and J shed 5 bases, with 17 bases lying between them. From germline, CDR1 is LNHDA and CDR2 SQIVND (reference sequence). The DNA for the CDR3 is TGTGCCAGTAGTATGGCCGCAGGGATGGGGCAAAACATTCAGTACTTC. Its protein product is CASSMAAGMGQNIQYF.